A selection of T cell receptor beta chains follows, all from one sample in a study of blood T cell repertoires in COVID-19. Here immunoSEQ multiplex PCR was the method, and the copy in TCRdb shows in-frame clones only, minus some. Among about 250,000 clones, around four fifths were seen once, and the ten largest hold approximately 4%. Material for sequencing was PBMCs or T cells enriched from blood (not recorded which). These receptors all come from a middle-aged woman who had been exposed to COVID-19. Each CDR3 is given with its conserved first and last residue. D genes are given only for firm matches. A row's size may be missing; if present it is once, few, many or a size class.

v_gene: TRBV5-1
abundance: NA
j_gene: TRBJ1-1
d_gene: NA
CDR3nt: TGCGCCAGCAGCTTGGTCGGCGGTGGCACTGAAGCTTTCTTT
CDR3aa: CASSLVGGGTEAFF

v_gene: TRBV30
abundance: NA
j_gene: TRBJ1-1
d_gene: NA
CDR3nt: TGTGCCTGGAGCAGGGTGGTGAACACTGAAGCTTTCTTT
CDR3aa: CAWSRVVNTEAFF

v_gene: TRBV18
abundance: NA
j_gene: TRBJ2-5
d_gene: TRBD2
CDR3nt: TGTGCCAGCTCACCGCCGGGGGGGGCACAAGAGACCCAGTACTTC
CDR3aa: CASSPPGGAQETQYF

v_gene: TRBV3-1/TRBV3-2
abundance: NA
j_gene: TRBJ1-5
d_gene: NA
CDR3nt: TGTGCCAGCAGCCAATCCGGGAATCAGCCCCAGCATTTT
CDR3aa: CASSQSGNQPQHF

v_gene: TRBV9
abundance: NA
j_gene: TRBJ1-2
d_gene: NA
CDR3nt: TGTGCCAGCAGCGCCGCGTCAGGGTGGCGTACTAACTATGGCTACACCTTC
CDR3aa: CASSAASGWRTNYGYTF

v_gene: TRBV6-1
abundance: NA
j_gene: TRBJ1-1
d_gene: TRBD1
CDR3nt: TGTGCCAGCAGTGGAGACAGGGGTAAGGTATTGGCCTTTGGGGCTTTCTTT
CDR3aa: CASSGDRGKVLAFGAFF

v_gene: TRBV19
abundance: once
j_gene: TRBJ2-7
d_gene: NA
CDR3nt: TGTGCCAGTAGGAGCTGGGGCCAGGGGGGTTACGAGCAGTACTTC
CDR3aa: CASRSWGQGGYEQYF

v_gene: TRBV7-7
abundance: NA
j_gene: TRBJ2-2
d_gene: NA
CDR3nt: TGTGCTAGCAGCTTAAAGGCTCCCGGGGGCGGGGAGCTGTTTTTT
CDR3aa: CASSLKAPGGGELFF

v_gene: TRBV14
abundance: NA
j_gene: TRBJ2-5
d_gene: TRBD1
CDR3nt: TGTGCCAGCAGCCAAGCACCAGGACAGGGGATTGGAGAGACCCAGTACTTC
CDR3aa: CASSQAPGQGIGETQYF

v_gene: TRBV9
abundance: many
j_gene: TRBJ1-3
d_gene: NA
CDR3nt: TGTGCCAGCAGCGTAGACAGGGCAACTGGAAACACCATATATTTT
CDR3aa: CASSVDRATGNTIYF

v_gene: TRBV2
abundance: NA
j_gene: TRBJ1-5
d_gene: NA
CDR3nt: TGTGCCAGCACACCCCAGGGTAAGGATCAGCCCCAGCATTTT
CDR3aa: CASTPQGKDQPQHF

v_gene: TRBV27
abundance: many
j_gene: TRBJ2-6
d_gene: NA
CDR3nt: TGTGCCAGCAGTTCCCCCAGCGTTCATGGGGCCAACGTCCTGACTTTC
CDR3aa: CASSSPSVHGANVLTF

v_gene: TRBV19
abundance: NA
j_gene: TRBJ2-3
d_gene: NA
CDR3nt: TGTGCCAGTAGTATCAGTGGCGGAAGCTGGGGCACAGATACGCAGTATTTT
CDR3aa: CASSISGGSWGTDTQYF

v_gene: TRBV29-1
abundance: NA
j_gene: TRBJ2-7
d_gene: NA
CDR3nt: TGCAGCGTTGGTGGCAGGGCCTACGAGCAGTACTTC
CDR3aa: CSVGGRAYEQYF

v_gene: TRBV6-5
abundance: NA
j_gene: TRBJ1-3
d_gene: TRBD1
CDR3nt: TGTGCCAGCAGTTACTCGACAGGGATTGGAAACACCATATATTTT
CDR3aa: CASSYSTGIGNTIYF

v_gene: TRBV5-1
abundance: once
j_gene: TRBJ1-3
d_gene: NA
CDR3nt: TGCGCCAGCAGCCCCACGGGACTGTCCTCTGGAAACACCATATATTTT
CDR3aa: CASSPTGLSSGNTIYF

v_gene: TRBV5-8
abundance: NA
j_gene: TRBJ2-4
d_gene: TRBD2
CDR3nt: TGTGCCAGCAGGGTAATCGGAGGGACTATGGGAAACATTCAGTACTTC
CDR3aa: CASRVIGGTMGNIQYF

v_gene: TRBV7-2
abundance: NA
j_gene: TRBJ1-2
d_gene: NA
CDR3nt: TGTGCCAGCAGCTTAGAACGACAGTATGGCTACACCTTC
CDR3aa: CASSLERQYGYTF

v_gene: TRBV24-1
abundance: NA
j_gene: TRBJ2-5
d_gene: NA
CDR3nt: TGTGCCACCAGTTCCCCGGGATTACCCGGGGAGACCCAGTACTTC
CDR3aa: CATSSPGLPGETQYF

v_gene: TRBV15
abundance: NA
j_gene: TRBJ2-7
d_gene: NA
CDR3nt: TGTGCCACCAGCAGAGATCGTCAGGGTCGGACCCACGAGCAGTACTTC
CDR3aa: CATSRDRQGRTHEQYF

v_gene: TRBV2
abundance: NA
j_gene: TRBJ1-5
d_gene: NA
CDR3nt: TGTGCCAGCAGCGCTGGTTTACTCCTCGTCGCCCAGCCCCAGCATTTT
CDR3aa: CASSAGLLLVAQPQHF

v_gene: TRBV5-1
abundance: NA
j_gene: TRBJ2-3
d_gene: NA
CDR3nt: TGCGCCAGCAGAGGGGGTTCTAGCACAGATACGCAGTATTTT
CDR3aa: CASRGGSSTDTQYF

v_gene: TRBV27
abundance: NA
j_gene: TRBJ1-5
d_gene: TRBD1
CDR3nt: TGTGCCAGCAGTCTGACAGGGATGGGATATAGCAATCAGCCCCAGCATTTT
CDR3aa: CASSLTGMGYSNQPQHF

v_gene: TRBV19
abundance: NA
j_gene: TRBJ1-1
d_gene: NA
CDR3nt: TGTGCCAGTAGTTCAACAGGGACCGCGAACACTGAAGCTTTCTTT
CDR3aa: CASSSTGTANTEAFF

v_gene: TRBV4-2
abundance: NA
j_gene: TRBJ2-2
d_gene: NA
CDR3nt: TGTGCCAGCAGCCAAGATGCGGGCACCCTCACCGGGGAGCTGTTTTTT
CDR3aa: CASSQDAGTLTGELFF

v_gene: TRBV5-1
abundance: NA
j_gene: TRBJ1-1
d_gene: NA
CDR3nt: TGCGCCAGCAGCGGTCGGGTGAACACTGAAGCTTTCTTT
CDR3aa: CASSGRVNTEAFF

v_gene: TRBV3-1/TRBV3-2
abundance: NA
j_gene: TRBJ2-1
d_gene: NA
CDR3nt: TGTGCCAGCAGCCAAGGGACTGACAATGAGCAGTTCTTC
CDR3aa: CASSQGTDNEQFF

v_gene: TRBV2
abundance: NA
j_gene: TRBJ1-5
d_gene: NA
CDR3nt: TGTGCCAGCAACTCCGACAATCAGCCCCAGCATTTT
CDR3aa: CASNSDNQPQHF

v_gene: TRBV5-1
abundance: NA
j_gene: TRBJ1-6
d_gene: TRBD1
CDR3nt: TGCGCCAGCAGCACCGGGACAGAGAATTCACCCCTCCACTTT
CDR3aa: CASSTGTENSPLHF

v_gene: TRBV5-5
abundance: NA
j_gene: TRBJ1-4
d_gene: NA
CDR3nt: TGTGCCAGCAGCTCTCCAGGCGAAAAACTGTTTTTT
CDR3aa: CASSSPGEKLFF

v_gene: TRBV7-8
abundance: NA
j_gene: TRBJ1-4
d_gene: NA
CDR3nt: TGTGCCAGCAGCGGAGACCTAGGAAAACTGTTTTTT
CDR3aa: CASSGDLGKLFF